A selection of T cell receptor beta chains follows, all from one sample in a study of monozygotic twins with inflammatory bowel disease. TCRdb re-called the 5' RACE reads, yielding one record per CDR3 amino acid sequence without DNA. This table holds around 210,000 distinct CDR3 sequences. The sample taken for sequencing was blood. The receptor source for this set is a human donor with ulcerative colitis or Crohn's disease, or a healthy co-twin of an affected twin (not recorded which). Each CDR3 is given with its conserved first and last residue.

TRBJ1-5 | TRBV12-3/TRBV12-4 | CASSKAGDRNQPQHF
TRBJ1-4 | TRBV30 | CAWSVTGGDEKLFF
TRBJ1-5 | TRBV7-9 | CASSRGQGTNSNQPQHF
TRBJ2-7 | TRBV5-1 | CASSFKVAALGEQYF
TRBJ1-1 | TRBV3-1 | CASSQGEGAAFF
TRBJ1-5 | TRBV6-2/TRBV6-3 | CASSYPGRNQPQHF
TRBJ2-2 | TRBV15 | CATSRDQAGELFF
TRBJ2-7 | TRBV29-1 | CSVFGLFSYEQYF
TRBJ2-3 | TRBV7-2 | CASSYFLGTYTDTQYF
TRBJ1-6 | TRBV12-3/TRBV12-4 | CASRPRDFDSPLHF
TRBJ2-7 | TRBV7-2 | CASSRDGSSYEQYF
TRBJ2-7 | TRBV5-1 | CASSLGENSYEQYF
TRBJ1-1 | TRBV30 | CAWSVRTGAEAFF
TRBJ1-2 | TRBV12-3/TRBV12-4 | CASSLGAGLGYTF
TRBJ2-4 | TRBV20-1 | CSAPARGLDKNIQYF
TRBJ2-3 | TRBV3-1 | CASSPRQGADTQYF
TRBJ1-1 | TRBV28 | CASTPFSGAEAFF
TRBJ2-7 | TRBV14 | CASSQVASGSSPPYEQYF
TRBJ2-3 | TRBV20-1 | CSADRDSTDTQYF
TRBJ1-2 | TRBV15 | CATSTGPSDYGYTF
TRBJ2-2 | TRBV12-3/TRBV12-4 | CASSFSGDTGELFF
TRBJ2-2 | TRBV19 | CASSALAGVGGELFF
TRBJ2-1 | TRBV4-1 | CASSQEVLGLYNEQFF
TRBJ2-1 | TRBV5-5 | CASSGRVWEQFF
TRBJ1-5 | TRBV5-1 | CASSRPGRGLLSNQPQHF